Detailed here is one T cell receptor beta chain. This table comes from immunoSEQ multiplex PCR, and its TCRdb copy is limited to in-frame clones, with some not included. The data contain about 97,000 clones, more than 75% of them singletons. This CDR3 has 15 amino acids. Germline V lookup: CDR1 SGHRS, CDR2 YFSETQ. Unmatched junction bases numbered 9, after V lost 4 bases and J lost 5 bases. The data derive from a study of blood T cell repertoires in COVID-19. The chain carries TRBV5-1 and TRBJ1-1, with TRBD1 identical over 9 bases. This TCR was sampled from a human donor in a cohort sampled during active COVID-19. The sequencing input was peripheral blood. The CDR3 coding sequence is TGCGCCAGCAGCCGTATCCCGGGACAGGGTACTGAAGCTTTCTTT. Its protein is CASSRIPGQGTEAFF.